This T cell receptor (beta chain) came from a study of blood T cell repertoires in COVID-19. Original handling: Estimates of nucleated cell counts were drawn from the amplification of reference gene primers. Repertoires were generated with immunoSEQ multiplex PCR, while TCRdb's copy carries only in-frame clones and drops some. V and J calls plus clone size are reproduced from that table; the DNA served to infer D and trimming. The table records around 140,000 clones, about 87% of them present only once. The V end was cut by 7 bases, the J end by 6 bases, with 18 bases between. The germline gives CDR1 SNHLY, CDR2 FYNNEI. The CDR3 spans 15 residues.

The chain recombines TRBV2 with TRBJ1-4; no clear D gene. Source material: peripheral blood. The TCR originated in a man aged 60-69 years with active or convalescent COVID-19. CDR3 sequence reads: CASTRPGIMDEKLFF. The CDR3 DNA sequence: TGTGCCAGCACCCGCCCGGGGATAATGGATGAAAAACTGTTTTTT.